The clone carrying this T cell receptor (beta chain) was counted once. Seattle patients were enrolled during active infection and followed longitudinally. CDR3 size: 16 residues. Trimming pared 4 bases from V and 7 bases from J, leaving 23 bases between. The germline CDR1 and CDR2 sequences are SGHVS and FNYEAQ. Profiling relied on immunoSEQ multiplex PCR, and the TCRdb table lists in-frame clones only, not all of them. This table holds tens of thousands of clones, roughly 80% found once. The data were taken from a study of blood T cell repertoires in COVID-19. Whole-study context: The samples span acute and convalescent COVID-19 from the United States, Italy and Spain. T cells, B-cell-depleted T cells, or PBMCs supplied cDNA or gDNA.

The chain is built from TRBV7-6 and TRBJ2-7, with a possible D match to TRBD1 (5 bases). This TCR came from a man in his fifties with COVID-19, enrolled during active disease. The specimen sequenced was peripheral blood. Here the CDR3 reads CASSSKPQGVGREQYF. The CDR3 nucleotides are TGTGCCAGCAGCTCGAAACCCCAAGGGGTCGGAAGGGAGCAGTACTTC.